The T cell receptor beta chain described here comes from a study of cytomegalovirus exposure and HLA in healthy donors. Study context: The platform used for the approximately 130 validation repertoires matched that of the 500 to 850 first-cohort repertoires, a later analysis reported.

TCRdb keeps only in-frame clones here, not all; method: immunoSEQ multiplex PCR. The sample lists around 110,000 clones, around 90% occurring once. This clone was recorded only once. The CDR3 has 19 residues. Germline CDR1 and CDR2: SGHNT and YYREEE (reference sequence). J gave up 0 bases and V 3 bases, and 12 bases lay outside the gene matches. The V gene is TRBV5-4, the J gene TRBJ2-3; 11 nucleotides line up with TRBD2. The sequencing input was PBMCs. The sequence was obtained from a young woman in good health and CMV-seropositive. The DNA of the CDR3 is TGTGCCAGCAGCTGGGAGGCTAGCGGGGGGTCCACTAGCACAGATACGCAGTATTTT. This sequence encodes CASSWEASGGSTSTDTQYF.